This T cell receptor (beta chain) was recovered during a study of technical replicates of blood from several donors. Deletions cut 1 base from V and 6 bases from J, with 7 bases between. Germline V gene data show CDR1 as SGHAT and CDR2 as FQNNGV. The CDR3 totals 13 residues. Clones were sequenced by immunoSEQ multiplex PCR, and TCRdb holds only the in-frame ones, with some missing. Among about 59,000 clones listed, almost 97% were seen once. The source material was T cells isolated from PBMCs. V gene TRBV11-2 combines with J gene TRBJ1-5; D gene uncertain. The clonotype comes from a human donor in good health. CDR3 DNA: TGTGCCAGCAGCTTAGCGGGGAGTCAGCCCCAGCATTTT. Translating it yields CASSLAGSQPQHF. Supplemented by reference TRBV11-2 and TRBJ1-5, the full variable domain reads EAGVAQSPRYKIIEKRQSVAFWCNPISGHATLYWYQQILGQGPKLLIQFQNNGVVDDSQLPKDRFSAERLKGVDSTLKIQPAKLEDSAVYLCASSLAGSQPQHFGDGTRLSIL.